This T cell receptor (beta chain) was sequenced in a study of blood T cell repertoires in COVID-19 (dated by TCRdb to the early 2020s). Background for the entire study: Samples covering the acute and convalescent phases of COVID-19 were provided by collaborators in the United States, Italy and Spain. The repertoires were released in a freely available public database intended as a resource for research on the immune response to SARS-CoV-2. Subjects who had been exposed to COVID-19, were actively infected with it, or had recovered from it provided the deeply sampled blood TCRbeta repertoires that made up the dataset. The samples were drawn from two sources: the first 160 participants of the ongoing ImmuneRACE study, and 1,254 subjects contributed by 6 global collaborators. The prospective study material was composed of cDNA or gDNA derived from T cells, B-cell-depleted T cells, or PBMCs. Where available, HLA class I and class II types were taken from metadata supplied by the sample provider and were not determined by assay-based typing. The sample metadata nearly always contained a de-identified subject ID, COVID-19 status, age in years and sex. Overall study results and their limits: The amount of clinical and demographic metadata varied by source and participant and was provided uncurated.

Including the terminal cysteine and phenylalanine, the CDR3 comprises 15 residues. The sequence is cut down to CDR3 DNA, 45 bases in frame from base 1. Trimming takes 4 bases off V and 1 base off J; junction bases not matched to a gene: 3. The germline V gene provides CDR1 SGHRS and CDR2 YFSETQ. Each collaborating institution followed its own protocols to collect whole blood in K2EDTA tubes. For TCRbeta analysis, collaborators shipped samples as frozen whole blood, isolated PBMCs, or DNA extracted from either of those sample types. The immunoSEQ Assay, a bias-controlled multiplex PCR, was used to amplify TCRbeta CDR3 regions from genomic DNA. In the original analysis: Within the assay, amplification of reference gene primers was used to estimate how many nucleated cells each sample contained. Sequence reads were collapsed and filtered to measure the absolute abundance of every unique TCRbeta CDR3 rearrangement. For each sample, productive Simpson clonality was calculated as the square root of Simpson's diversity index across productive rearrangements. What TCRdb holds here is the immuneACCESS table cut down to in-frame rearrangements. Part of the clones is not present; checked against another copy, under half of the missing clones reflect an unresolved V gene, and the others are unexplained. V, J and clone size were drawn from that table, and D and trimming were deduced from the DNA. Within this sample are roughly 260,000 clones, with about 80% of them counted one time only. The leading ten clones occupy 4.5% to 6% of the sample.

On this clone itself: Its antigen is unknown. No quality values exist for individual bases; no much larger clone is one base distant.

The chain couples TRBV5-1 to TRBJ2-5, with TRBD2 matching 11 junction bases. This sequence originates from a woman aged 80 or over with active or convalescent COVID-19. Sequencing input: peripheral blood. The DNA sequence reads TGCGCCAGCAGCATTAGCGGGGGGGCCCAAGAGACCCAGTACTTC. Its translation is CASSISGGAQETQYF.